The clone carrying this T cell receptor beta chain was found a few times. V was trimmed by 0 bases and J by 4 bases, leaving 14 bases between them. The CDR3 covers 15 residues. The germline V gene encodes CDR1 SQVTM and CDR2 ANQGSEA. A universal primer site arose from template switching, and cDNA bore unique molecular identifiers. TCRdb ran MiXCR on the 5' RACE reads and lists one entry per CDR3 protein. Here the sample spans around 680,000 distinct CDR3 sequences, 8.6% being singletons. This specimen comes from a study of identical twins. The same data also went into a second study, on yellow fever vaccine responses in identical twins.

V usage is TRBV29-1 and J usage is TRBJ2-3; D unclear. The receptor was isolated from a woman under 30 in good health. Sequenced material: PBMCs. CDR3 sequence: CSVEDYSPMADTQYF. DNA of the CDR3: TGCAGCGTTGAAGACTACAGCCCAATGGCAGATACGCAGTATTTT.